This is a list of T cell receptor beta chains from one sample in a study of identical twins. TCRdb reprocessed the 5' RACE reads via MiXCR and lists one record per CDR3 protein. The table lists about 810,000 distinct CDR3 sequences, over 9% of them singletons. A further study also used this sample, focusing on yellow fever vaccine responses in identical twins.

The sample consisted of PBMCs. The receptors here all came from a woman aged 18-35 years in good health. The CDR3 runs from the conserved cysteine through the conserved F or W. A D gene is named only where the DNA matches it firmly. The size field is filled for only some rows; it gives once, few, many or a size class.

CDR3 | DNA | J | D | size | V
CSARDVGLANEQFF | TGCAGTGCTAGAGATGTGGGACTAGCGAATGAGCAGTTCTTC | TRBJ2-1 | TRBD2 | few | TRBV20-1
CASSSSGWTGELFF | TGTGCCAGCAGCTCAAGCGGGTGGACCGGGGAGCTGTTTTTT | TRBJ2-2 | - | many | TRBV7-6
CAISDPGTSGYEQYF | TGTGCCATCAGTGACCCAGGGACTAGCGGTTACGAGCAGTACTTC | TRBJ2-7 | TRBD2 | few | TRBV10-3
CAISVPSGGGTDTQYF | TGTGCCATCAGTGTCCCCTCGGGGGGGGGCACAGATACGCAGTATTTT | TRBJ2-3 | TRBD2 | few | TRBV10-3
CASSESSRGTASTDTQYF | TGTGCCAGCAGTGAAAGCAGCCGTGGGACAGCTAGCACAGATACGCAGTATTTT | TRBJ2-3 | TRBD1 | - | TRBV2
CASKRESYNEQFF | TGTGCCAGCAAGCGGGAGTCCTACAATGAGCAGTTCTTC | TRBJ2-1 | TRBD2 | - | TRBV2
CASRSGLKTIQETQYF | TGTGCCAGCAGATCGGGACTAAAGACTATCCAAGAGACCCAGTACTTC | TRBJ2-5 | TRBD2 | - | TRBV5-5
CASSSRQVRDNEAFF | TGTGCCAGCAGCTCACGACAGGTCCGGGATAATGAAGCTTTCTTT | TRBJ1-1 | - | - | TRBV11-2
CSARHSGRRAYEQYF | TGCAGTGCTCGCCATAGCGGGAGAAGGGCCTACGAGCAGTACTTC | TRBJ2-7 | TRBD2 | - | TRBV20-1
CASRLGQGYTDTQYF | TGTGCCAGCAGGCTGGGACAGGGGTACACAGATACGCAGTATTTT | TRBJ2-3 | TRBD1 | - | TRBV6-1
CASSLGDWDVDTQYF | TGCGCCAGCAGCTTGGGGGACTGGGACGTGGATACGCAGTATTTT | TRBJ2-3 | - | few | TRBV5-1
CASSYRSLPYPDTQYF | TGTGCCAGCAGTTATAGGTCACTTCCCTACCCCGATACGCAGTATTTT | TRBJ2-3 | - | - | TRBV6-5
CASSYQLSSTDTQYF | TGTGCCAGCAGTTACCAGCTATCAAGCACAGATACGCAGTATTTT | TRBJ2-3 | - | - | TRBV6-5
CASSSVSDSDIYYGYTF | TGTGCCAGCAGTTCCGTGTCGGACAGCGACATATACTATGGCTACACCTTC | TRBJ1-2 | - | - | TRBV28
CASSQAGDHFYTDTQYF | TGCGCCAGCAGCCAAGCGGGAGACCATTTCTACACAGATACGCAGTATTTT | TRBJ2-3 | - | - | TRBV4-1
CASSLTGANSPMNTGELFF | TGTGCCAGCAGCTTAACAGGGGCGAACTCCCCTATGAACACCGGGGAGCTGTTTTTT | TRBJ2-2 | TRBD1 | - | TRBV7-7
CASSRQGWAGELFF | TGTGCCAGCAGCCGGCAGGGCTGGGCCGGGGAGCTGTTTTTT | TRBJ2-2 | - | - | TRBV7-3
CASSGTPPSSNEQFF | TGTGCCAGCAGTGGGACACCTCCCTCTTCCAATGAGCAGTTCTTC | TRBJ2-1 | - | - | TRBV25-1
CASSQASLAGGGFIQYF | TGTGCCAGCAGCCAAGCATCGCTAGCGGGAGGTGGTTTCATTCAGTACTTC | TRBJ2-4 | TRBD2 | few | TRBV3-1
CASSPGDGSGEQYF | TGTGCCAGCAGCCCAGGGGACGGGTCGGGCGAGCAGTACTTC | TRBJ2-7 | - | few | TRBV7-6
CASSPIQGTEAFF | TGTGCCAGCAGCCCCATACAGGGGACTGAAGCTTTCTTT | TRBJ1-1 | TRBD1 | few | TRBV3-1
CASSYTGQGNYEQYF | TGTGCCAGCAGCTACACGGGACAGGGAAACTACGAGCAGTACTTC | TRBJ2-7 | TRBD1 | - | TRBV6-5
CATGVSSYEQYF | TGTGCCACGGGAGTAAGCTCCTACGAGCAGTACTTC | TRBJ2-7 | - | - | TRBV10-3
CSAPGRAYNEQFF | TGCAGTGCCCCGGGGCGTGCCTACAATGAGCAGTTCTTC | TRBJ2-1 | - | - | TRBV20-1
CASSLRDRVYEQYF | TGTGCCAGTAGTCTCCGGGACAGGGTCTACGAGCAGTACTTC | TRBJ2-7 | TRBD1 | - | TRBV19
CASSPGQGLFQPQHF | TGTGCCAGCAGTCCGGGACAGGGTCTATTTCAGCCCCAGCATTTT | TRBJ1-5 | TRBD1 | few | TRBV12-3/TRBV12-4
CASSVDFLGPGGLGSYNSPLHF | TGTGCCAGCAGCGTCGACTTTCTTGGCCCCGGCGGATTGGGCTCCTATAATTCACCCCTCCACTTT | TRBJ1-6 | - | many | TRBV9
CASSLPPGLAGGETQYF | TGTGCCAGCAGTTTACCCCCGGGACTAGCGGGAGGAGAGACCCAGTACTTC | TRBJ2-5 | TRBD2 | - | TRBV28